This entry lists 4 T cell receptor beta chains sequenced from one sample in a study of Tregs in tolerant kidney transplant recipients. TCRdb keeps only in-frame clones here, not all; method: immunoSEQ multiplex PCR. The sample holds around 120,000 clones, about 90% seen once. The sample was CD4+ T cells from blood. These receptors came from a human donor in good health.

This clone is a singleton in its sample. J is TRBJ1-2 and V is TRBV5-1, with 8 positions matching TRBD1. With V trimmed by 4 bases and J by 5 bases, 7 bases remained unmatched. Germline V gene data show CDR1 as SGHRS and CDR2 as YFSETQ. CDR3 length equals 14 residues. Here the CDR3 DNA reads TGCGCCAGCAGCATAGGACAGGGAGTATATGGCTACACCTTC. Translation gives CASSIGQGVYGYTF.

The V gene is TRBV11-2, the J gene TRBJ2-1; D remains ambiguous. The CDR3 extends over 19 amino acids. Germline CDR1 SGHAT, CDR2 FQNNGV. With 1 base removed from V and 1 base from J, the gap between germline ends came to 20 bases. The CDR3 region has the DNA TGTGCCAGCAGCTTAGTCTTAGTACCGTGGACGGATTCCTACAATGAGCAGTTCTTC. Translation: CASSLVLVPWTDSYNEQFF.

V gene TRBV18 combines with J gene TRBJ1-2, with 9 bases aligning to TRBD1. CDR3 length: 16 amino acids. Trimming cost V 2 bases and J 4 bases; bases outside gene matches: 8. CDR1 KGHSH and CDR2 LQKENI come from the germline V gene. CDR3 in amino acids: CASSPIPGQGSYGYTF. CDR3 coding DNA: TGTGCCAGCTCACCAATCCCGGGACAGGGAAGCTATGGCTACACCTTC.

This chain links TRBV21-1 with TRBJ1-2. TRBV21-1 is reported as a pseudogene. The CDR3 is 10 amino acids. The CDR3 sequence: CASSNYGYTF. CDR3 nucleotide sequence: TGTGCCAGCAGCAACTATGGCTACACCTTC.